This entry lists 20 T cell receptor beta chains sequenced from one sample in a study of neoadjuvant anti-PD-1 for oral cavity cancer. TCRdb's table, derived via immunoSEQ multiplex PCR, lists solely in-frame clones and lacks some. The sample shows about 20,000 clones, approximately 70% of them seen only once. Sequences were derived from PBMCs, sampled before nivolumab (anti-PD-1) treatment. These receptors were obtained from a person aged 40 to 85 with oral cavity squamous cell carcinoma.

The gene calls are TRBV6-1 and TRBJ2-1; D might be TRBD2 (6 bases). Germline lookup yields CDR1 MNHNS and CDR2 SASEGT. CDR3 length equals 12 residues. The ends were cut back, 7 bases at V and 9 bases at J, with 13 bases in the middle. The CDR3 region has the DNA TGTGCCAGCAACCTAGCGTTGGGTGAGCAGTTCTTC. This translates into CASNLALGEQFF.

V gene TRBV14 combines with J gene TRBJ2-3; 9 bases agree with TRBD2. Germline CDR1 reads SGHDN; CDR2 reads FVKESK. Trimming took 4 bases from V and 3 from J; bases not matched to a gene: 8. CDR3 length equals 16 residues. The CDR3, as DNA: TGTGCCAGCAGCCCACTGAACGCGGGAGGGACAGATACGCAGTATTTT. Protein: CASSPLNAGGTDTQYF.

V and J are TRBV27 and TRBJ2-7, with a weak D call TRBD2 (5 bases). This CDR3 is 13 amino acids long. The germline gives CDR1 MNHEY, CDR2 SMNVEV (reference sequence). The V end lost 4 bases, the J end lost 6 bases, and 13 bases lay between the germline ends. As DNA, the CDR3 is TGTGCCAGCAGTTATCGGGGTATTGGCGAGCAGTACTTC. This gives the protein CASSYRGIGEQYF.

The chain uses TRBV10-3 and TRBJ2-5; D not resolved. CDR1 ENHRY and CDR2 SYGVKD come from the germline V gene. CDR3 length: 11 residues. Trimming pared 3 bases from V and 9 bases from J, leaving 8 bases between. The CDR3 nucleotides are TGTGCCATCAGTGAAGGATCGGCCCAGTACTTC. This encodes CAISEGSAQYF.

The gene calls are TRBV30 and TRBJ2-6, with D unclear. The CDR3 totals 13 residues. V was clipped by 5 bases and J by 5 bases, with 10 bases between them. Germline CDR1 GTSNPN, CDR2 SVGIG (reference sequence). The CDR3 protein is CAWGSSRANVLTF. The CDR3 bases are TGTGCCTGGGGCTCGTCTAGGGCCAACGTCCTGACTTTC.

The rearrangement links TRBV14 to TRBJ2-7; 13 bases line up with TRBD2. The CDR3 contains 13 residues. Germline lookup yields CDR1 SGHDN and CDR2 FVKESK. The junction had 5 bases not matched to a gene; V was cut back by 10 bases and J by 5 bases. The CDR3 nucleotides are TGTGCCAACCCGGGACTAGCGGGAAACGAGCAGTACTTC. Translating it yields CANPGLAGNEQYF.

The chain links TRBV6-4 to TRBJ2-3; no reliable D call. Trimming pared 6 bases from V and 1 base from J, leaving 5 bases between. The germline V gene has CDR1 MRHNA and CDR2 SNTAGT. The CDR3 is 12 residues long. The CDR3: CASRDRTDTQYF. The CDR3 DNA is TGTGCCAGCAGGGACCGCACAGATACGCAGTATTTT.

V gene TRBV7-9 combines with J gene TRBJ2-2, with D perhaps TRBD2 (5 bases). This CDR3 spans 16 amino acids. V lost 5 bases to trimming and J lost 4 bases, with 17 bases between them. CDR1 is SEHNR and CDR2 is FQNEAQ in the germline V gene (reference sequence). The CDR3 region has the DNA TGTGCCAGCAGCCCGAGGGCGGGCCTCCCCACCGGGGAGCTGTTTTTT. Protein: CASSPRAGLPTGELFF.

Details on this clone: Different DNA sequences within this sample yield the same CDR3. The V call is TRBV5-1, the J call TRBJ2-5; 7 nucleotides agree with TRBD2. V shed 0 bases, J shed 2 bases, and the junction held 4 bases outside the gene matches. The CDR3 is 15 amino acids. From germline, CDR1 is SGHRS and CDR2 YFSETQ. This CDR3 is CASSLGGSGQETQYF. The CDR3 bases are TGCGCCAGCAGCTTGGGCGGGAGTGGGCAAGAGACCCAGTACTTC.

V gene TRBV6-6 combines with J gene TRBJ2-7; no clear D. The CDR3 runs to 12 residues. Trimming shortened V by 10 bases and J by 0 bases, and 10 bases separated the two germline ends. Germline V gives CDR1 MNHNY, CDR2 SVGAGI (reference sequence). CDR3 DNA sequence: TGTGCCACGAAGGCCAGCTCCTACGAGCAGTACTTC. Amino acids: CATKASSYEQYF.

Details on this clone: One junction end disagrees with the germline gene, perhaps due to a read error. V is TRBV7-7 and J is TRBJ2-1; D gene uncertain. Germline lookup yields CDR1 SSHAT and CDR2 FNYEAQ (reference sequence). The CDR3 has 14 amino acids. The CDR3 spells CASSLADWAGEQFF. For the CDR3, the DNA is TGTGCTAGCAGCTTAGCCGACTGGGCTGGTGAGCAGTTCTTC.

This chain links TRBV7-9 with TRBJ2-7, with 7 bases aligning to TRBD2. Germline V CDR1 and CDR2: SEHNR, FQNEAQ (reference sequence). V was clipped by 5 bases and J by 4 bases; unmatched bases: 8. The length of the CDR3 is 14 residues. CDR3 sequence (DNA): TGTGCCAGCAGCCACCGGGACTATACTTACGAGCAGTACTTC. Its protein is CASSHRDYTYEQYF.

The V and J genes are TRBV5-6 and TRBJ2-6, with D perhaps matching TRBD2 (5 bases). The V and J ends lost 0 bases and 2 bases respectively, with 6 bases between them. The CDR3 extends over 15 amino acids. Germline V CDR1 and CDR2: SGHDT, YYEEEE. The CDR3 loop is CASSLAGTGANVLTF. The CDR3 nucleotides read TGTGCCAGCAGCTTGGCGGGGACTGGGGCCAACGTCCTGACTTTC.

The rearrangement joins TRBV5-1 to TRBJ2-3, with TRBD2 identical over 12 bases. The V gene end was trimmed by 4 bases and the J gene end by 3 bases; junction bases not matched to a gene: 3. CDR1 and CDR2 from the germline V gene are SGHRS and YFSETQ. The CDR3 runs 15 residues. CDR3 in amino acids: CASSRTSGVTDTQYF. The CDR3 nucleotides are TGCGCCAGCAGCCGGACTAGCGGGGTTACAGATACGCAGTATTTT.

This clone was detected only a few times. The chain uses TRBV14 and TRBJ2-1; TRBD2 matches 10 bases. The CDR3 loop spans 15 amino acids. V lost 4 bases and J lost 8; bases outside the gene matches: 8. CDR1 and CDR2 from the germline V gene are SGHDN and FVKESK. CDR3 protein: CASSLSSGRLDEQFF. In DNA, the CDR3 is TGTGCCAGCAGCCTAAGTAGCGGGAGGTTGGATGAGCAGTTCTTC.

The chain couples TRBV14 to TRBJ1-5, with unresolved D. Trimming pared 0 bases from V and 4 bases from J, leaving 4 bases between. The germline CDR1 and CDR2 sequences are SGHDN and FVKESK. This CDR3 region has 13 residues. CDR3 region: CASSQDRNQPQHF. The CDR3 region has the DNA TGTGCCAGCAGCCAAGATAGGAATCAGCCCCAGCATTTT.

The genes are TRBV6-5 and TRBJ2-3, with D perhaps matching TRBD1 (5 bases). Germline V lookup: CDR1 MNHEY, CDR2 SVGAGI. The CDR3 length is 12 residues. The ends were cut back, 5 bases at V and 5 bases at J, with 8 bases in the middle. The CDR3 loop is CASSTTGDTQYF. CDR3 bases: TGTGCCAGCAGTACAACAGGAGATACGCAGTATTTT.

The V call is TRBV4-2, the J call TRBJ2-5; 8 nucleotides line up with TRBD2. Trimming removed 0 bases from V and 5 bases from J; junction bases left unmatched: 5. The germline V gene encodes CDR1 LGHNA and CDR2 YNFKEQ. This CDR3 has 15 amino acids. CDR3 loop: CASSQEGSGTETQYF. For the CDR3, the DNA is TGTGCCAGCAGCCAAGAGGGTAGCGGGACCGAGACCCAGTACTTC.

This clone rates as medium-sized. The chain is built from TRBV6-5 and TRBJ1-5; D might be TRBD1 (6 bases). Germline CDR1 is MNHEY and CDR2 is SVGAGI. The CDR3 loop spans 16 amino acids. V was shortened by 3 bases and J by 0 bases, with 12 bases between the two germline ends. The DNA for the CDR3 is TGTGCCAGCAGTTATACTCGGGGGGCTAGCAATCAGCCCCAGCATTTT. This gives the protein CASSYTRGASNQPQHF.

The chain links TRBV30 to TRBJ1-2; TRBD1 is a possible D gene (5 bases). Germline V gene data show CDR1 as GTSNPN and CDR2 as SVGIG (reference sequence). The CDR3 is 13 residues long. Trimming stripped 4 bases from V and 8 bases from J, with 17 bases between. The CDR3 DNA reads as TGTGCCTGGAATATACAGGCCGTAGGGGGCTACACCTTC. This sequence encodes CAWNIQAVGGYTF.